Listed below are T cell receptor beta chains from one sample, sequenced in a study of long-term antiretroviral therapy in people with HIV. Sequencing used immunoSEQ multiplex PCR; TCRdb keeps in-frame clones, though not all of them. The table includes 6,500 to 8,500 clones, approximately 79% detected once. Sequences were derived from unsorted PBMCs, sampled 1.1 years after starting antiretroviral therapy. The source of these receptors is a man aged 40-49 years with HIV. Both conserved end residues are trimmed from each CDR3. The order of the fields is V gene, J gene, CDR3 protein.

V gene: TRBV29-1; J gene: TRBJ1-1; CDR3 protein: SVHRDGEAF
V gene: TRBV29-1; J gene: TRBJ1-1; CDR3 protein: SARTFRENTEAF
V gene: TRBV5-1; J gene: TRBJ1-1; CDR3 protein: ASKGQGNTEAF
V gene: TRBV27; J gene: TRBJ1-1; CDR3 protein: ASSIAGDYMNTEAF
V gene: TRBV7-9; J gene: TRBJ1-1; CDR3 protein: ASSPRGVTGMNTEAF
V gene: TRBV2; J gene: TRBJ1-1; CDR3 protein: ASSSGLATEAF
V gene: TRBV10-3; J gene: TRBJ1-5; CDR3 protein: AISQGVVGNQPQH
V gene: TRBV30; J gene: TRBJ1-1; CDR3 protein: AWAVLNTEAF
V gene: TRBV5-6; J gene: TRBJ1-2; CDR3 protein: ASSRKGGAHGYT
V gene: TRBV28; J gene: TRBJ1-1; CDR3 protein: ASSMRTGGFEAF